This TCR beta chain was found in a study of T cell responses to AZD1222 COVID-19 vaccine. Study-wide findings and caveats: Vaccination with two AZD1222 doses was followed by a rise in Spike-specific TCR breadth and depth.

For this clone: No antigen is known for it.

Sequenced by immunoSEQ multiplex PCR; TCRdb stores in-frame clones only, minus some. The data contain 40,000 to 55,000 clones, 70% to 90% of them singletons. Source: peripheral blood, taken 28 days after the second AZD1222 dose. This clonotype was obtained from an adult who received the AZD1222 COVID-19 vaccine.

CDR3: CSASEGNSPYEQYF. The CDR3 DNA reads TGCAGCGCTAGCGAGGGCAACTCCCCCTACGAGCAGTACTTC. The V call is TRBV29-1, the J call TRBJ2-7, with TRBD2 as a possible D gene (6 bases). The CDR3 has 14 residues. Germline V gene sequence: CDR1 SQVTM, CDR2 ANQGSEA. With 7 bases removed from V and 2 bases from J, the gap between germline ends came to 18 bases.